The next 28 T cell receptor beta chains were all read from a single sample in a study of Graves' ophthalmopathy and Graves' hyperthyroidism. For repertoire sequencing, the TCR beta CDR3 regions were amplified from RNA transcripts. The first-round RT-PCR employed HTBI primers together with the Qiagen OneStep RT-PCR kit. A multiplex PCR was then performed as the second round. Each CDR3 protein is one row after TCRdb ran MiXCR on the multiplex PCR reads. The table lists just over 600,000 distinct CDR3 sequences, roughly 20% of them singletons. Specimen: peripheral blood. These receptors were obtained from a woman aged 18-35 years with stable Graves' hyperthyroidism. Some clones in this sample may be carry-over from other donors' samples.

The sample holds many counts of this clonotype. The chain employs TRBV28 and TRBJ2-7; D is possibly TRBD1 (6 bases). V shed 5 bases and J shed 3 bases, with 17 bases lying between them. Germline V lookup: CDR1 MDHEN, CDR2 SYDVKM. CDR3 length equals 15 residues. CDR3 in amino acids: CASSPSPLGGYEQYF. CDR3 bases: TGTGCCAGCAGTCCTTCACCTCTAGGGGGCTACGAGCAGTACTTC.

This clonotype was found many times. This rearrangement joins TRBV2 to TRBJ2-7; 9 positions agree with TRBD2. Germline lookup yields CDR1 SNHLY and CDR2 FYNNEI. V gave up 1 base and J gave up 2 bases; unmatched junction bases: 3. The CDR3 has 15 amino acids. CDR3 region: CASSEGLAGTYEQYF. The DNA for the CDR3 is TGTGCCAGCAGTGAAGGGCTAGCGGGGACCTACGAGCAGTACTTC.

This clonotype has at least ten counts. The chain uses TRBV5-1 and TRBJ1-1; D is unclear. The germline V and J ends were trimmed by 2 bases and 0 bases, with 5 bases remaining between them. The CDR3 has 13 residues. Looked up from germline, CDR1 is SGHRS and CDR2 is YFSETQ. CDR3 region: CASSFTMNTEAFF. The CDR3 nucleotides are TGCGCCAGCAGCTTTACGATGAACACTGAAGCTTTCTTT. Supplemented by reference TRBV5-1 and TRBJ1-1, the full variable domain reads KAGVTQTPRYLIKTRGQQVTLSCSPISGHRSVSWYQQTPGQGLQFLFEYFSETQRNKGNFPGRFSGRQFSNSRSEMNVSTLELGDSALYLCASSFTMNTEAFFGQGTRLTVV.

In its sample, this clonotype was seen many times. V and J are TRBV9 and TRBJ2-7; 9 bases align to TRBD2. Per the germline V gene, CDR1 is SGDLS and CDR2 is YYNGEE. CDR3 length: 15 residues. V lost 0 bases and J lost 5; bases outside the gene matches: 6. CDR3 sequence (DNA): TGTGCCAGCAGCGTAGAGGCGGGAGGGCCCGACGAGCAGTACTTC. Translation gives CASSVEAGGPDEQYF. Full variable domain (remainder filled in from reference TRBV9 and TRBJ2-7): DSGVTQTPKHLITATGQRVTLRCSPRSGDLSVYWYQQSLDQGLQFLIQYYNGEERAKGNILERFSAQQFPDLHSELNLSSLELGDSALYFCASSVEAGGPDEQYFGPGTRLTVT.

With regard to this clonotype: A read error may explain this, as a much larger clone is one base away. This chain joins TRBV20-1 and TRBJ2-2, with a possible D match to TRBD2 (6 bases). Germline CDR1 is DFQATT and CDR2 is SNEGSKA (reference sequence). V was shortened by 7 bases and J by 1 base, with 16 bases between the two germline ends. This CDR3 contains 15 residues. CDR3 in amino acids: CSVTQVEGNTGELFF. The CDR3 DNA is TGCAGTGTTACCCAGGTGGAGGGGAACACCGGGGAGCTGTTTTTT.

This clonotype was seen at least ten times. V and J are TRBV20-1 and TRBJ2-7; 7 nucleotides align to TRBD2. Germline V gives CDR1 DFQATT, CDR2 SNEGSKA (reference sequence). The CDR3 covers 16 residues. V shed 0 bases and J 0 bases; nucleotides not matched to a gene: 8. CDR3 amino acids: CSAREIAGGSSYEQYF. As DNA, the CDR3 is TGCAGTGCTAGAGAAATTGCAGGCGGGAGCTCCTACGAGCAGTACTTC.

Ten or more counts support this clonotype. The chain recombines TRBV6-1 with TRBJ1-1; 7 positions match TRBD1. This CDR3 comprises 11 residues. Trimming at V came to 6 bases and at J to 5 bases, leaving 0 bases not matched to a gene. Germline V CDR1 and CDR2: MNHNS, SASEGT. The CDR3 DNA sequence: TGTGCCAGCAGGGGACAGACTGAAGCTTTCTTT. It encodes CASRGQTEAFF.

Concerning this clonotype itself: Mismatch with germline at one junction end may stem from a read error. The V call is TRBV7-6, the J call TRBJ2-4, with 9 nucleotides matching TRBD1. CDR1 and CDR2 (germline): SGHVS, FNYEAQ. The CDR3 contains 16 residues. The CDR3 loop is CASSLENRGRGNIKYF. In nucleotides, the CDR3 is TGTGCCAGCAGCTTGGAAAACAGGGGGCGCGGAAACATTAAGTACTTC.

This clonotype was counted many times. The rearrangement links TRBV11-2 to TRBJ2-7; no definite D call. In germline, CDR1 is SGHAT, CDR2 FQNNGV. Trimming left V 3 bases short and J 2 bases short, with 11 bases between. This CDR3 region has 14 residues. The CDR3 spells CASSLTDGPYEQYF. CDR3 coding DNA: TGTGCCAGCAGCTTGACCGACGGGCCCTACGAGCAGTACTTC.

This clonotype has at least ten counts. A junction end diverges from the germline sequence, so it may reflect a read error. The V gene is TRBV13, the J gene TRBJ1-6; a possible D gene is TRBD1 (5 bases). The CDR3 totals 14 residues. Germline V gene lookup returns CDR1 PRHDT and CDR2 FYEKMQ (reference sequence). The CDR3 here is CASSSWGSDSPLHF. CDR3 DNA sequence: TGCGCCAGCAGCTCTTGGGGCTCGGATTCACCCCTCCACTTT.

There are many counts of this clonotype. For the CDR3, the DNA is TGCGCCAGCAGCTTGTCACAGGGAAAGTTTGGCTACACCTTC. Amino acid sequence: CASSLSQGKFGYTF. J is TRBJ1-2 and V is TRBV5-1; maybe TRBD1 (6 bases). V lost 1 base and J 7 bases, leaving 14 bases between the germline ends. The CDR3 loop spans 14 amino acids. Germline CDR1 SGHRS, CDR2 YFSETQ.

The table lists this clonotype with a few counts. The gene calls are TRBV11-2 and TRBJ2-3, with D possibly being TRBD1 (6 bases). The V end lost 2 bases, the J end lost 0 bases, and 12 bases lay between the germline ends. Per germline, CDR1 SGHAT and CDR2 FQNNGV. This CDR3 region has 16 residues. CDR3 sequence reads: CASSLRQDYSTDTQYF. CDR3 sequence (DNA): TGTGCCAGCAGCTTACGACAGGATTATAGCACAGATACGCAGTATTTT.

Many counts were recorded for this clonotype. The V gene is TRBV9, the J gene TRBJ2-5; D remains ambiguous. This CDR3 is built from 14 residues. V was cut by 0 bases and J by 1 base, with 7 bases left in between. Germline CDR1 SGDLS, CDR2 YYNGEE. This CDR3 is CASSVGRIQETQYF. CDR3 nucleotide sequence: TGTGCCAGCAGCGTAGGAAGGATCCAAGAGACCCAGTACTTC. The variable domain in full, with the rest retrieved from reference TRBV9 and TRBJ2-5, is DSGVTQTPKHLITATGQRVTLRCSPRSGDLSVYWYQQSLDQGLQFLIQYYNGEERAKGNILERFSAQQFPDLHSELNLSSLELGDSALYFCASSVGRIQETQYFGPGTRLLVL.

The sample holds many counts of this clonotype. This chain connects TRBV12-3 or TRBV12-4 to TRBJ2-2; D is unresolved. V shed 3 bases and J shed 6 bases, with 5 bases lying between them. The CDR3 extends over 12 amino acids. The CDR3 DNA reads TGTGCCAGCAGTTTTCGGGCCGGGGAGCTGTTTTTT. Its protein product is CASSFRAGELFF.

Ten or more counts support this clonotype. V usage is TRBV28 and J usage is TRBJ1-5; 8 bases match TRBD1. The CDR3 is made up of 16 amino acids. Germline CDR1 and CDR2: MDHEN and SYDVKM. Trimming took 7 bases from V and 6 from J; bases not matched to a gene: 14. CDR3 region: CASNWSGRGRGQPQHF. CDR3 DNA: TGTGCCAGCAATTGGAGCGGCAGGGGGCGCGGTCAGCCCCAGCATTTT.

This clonotype has just one count. The chain joins TRBV5-4 to TRBJ2-5; perhaps TRBD2 as D (5 bases). V shed 3 bases and J shed 2 bases, with 26 bases lying between them. Per germline, CDR1 SGHNT and CDR2 YYREEE (reference sequence). CDR3 length: 19 amino acids. DNA for the CDR3: TGTGCCAGCAGCTCAGGCCTAGGTCGGACTCTCGGAGGTCAAGAGACCCAGTACTTC. It translates to CASSSGLGRTLGGQETQYF.

Only a few counts were recorded for this clonotype. CDR3: CASSLNLGSDTDTQYF. CDR3 in DNA: TGTGCCAGCAGCTTAAACCTCGGGAGCGACACAGATACGCAGTATTTT. This chain connects TRBV11-2 to TRBJ2-3, with TRBD2 as a possible D gene (6 bases). V lost 2 bases to trimming and J lost 2 bases, with 14 bases between them. The CDR3 consists of 16 residues. Germline V gives CDR1 SGHAT, CDR2 FQNNGV.

This clonotype was detected ten times or more. V is TRBV6-2 or TRBV6-3 and J is TRBJ2-7; a possible D gene is TRBD2 (6 bases). There are 12 residues in the CDR3. V was trimmed by 2 bases and J by 6 bases, leaving 8 bases between them. Germline-derived CDR1 and CDR2 are MNHEY and SVGEGT. The CDR3 loop reads CASSYVGGEQYF. CDR3 nucleotide sequence: TGTGCCAGCAGTTACGTCGGGGGCGAGCAGTACTTC.

This clonotype was seen a single time. The V gene is TRBV27, the J gene TRBJ1-3; D is unresolved. Trimming took 5 bases from V and 1 from J, leaving 15 bases between them. The germline CDR1 and CDR2 sequences are MNHEY and SMNVEV (reference sequence). The CDR3 is 16 amino acids. CDR3: CASSPTWVLSGNTIYF. The CDR3 DNA follows: TGTGCCAGCAGTCCTACGTGGGTCCTTTCTGGAAACACCATATATTTT.

In its sample, this clonotype was seen a few times. A read error is possible here, since a much larger clone lies one base away. J is TRBJ2-5 and V is TRBV7-8; D is unresolved. Germline V gene lookup returns CDR1 SGHVS and CDR2 FQNEAQ. The CDR3 spans 13 residues. The CDR3, as DNA: TGTGTCAGCAGCTTAGTACTGGGGGAGACCCAGTACTTC. Translated: CVSSLVLGETQYF.

Concerning this clonotype: With a much larger clone just one base away, this may be a read error. The V call is TRBV2, the J call TRBJ1-1, with D perhaps matching TRBD1 (6 bases). The CDR3 covers 15 residues. The germline gives CDR1 SNHLY, CDR2 FYNNEI. CDR3 DNA: TGTGCCAGCAGTGAAGGGCGACAGGTTATCACTGAATCTTTCTTT. Protein product: CASSEGRQVITESFF.

In its sample, this clonotype was seen many times. V gene TRBV7-2 combines with J gene TRBJ2-7; tentative D call: TRBD1 (6 bases). The V end was cut by 4 bases, the J end by 6 bases, with 16 bases between. The CDR3 consists of 14 residues. CDR1 is SGHTA, CDR2 FQGNSA, per germline. CDR3 sequence reads: CASSSDSWASEQYF. The CDR3 bases are TGTGCCAGCAGCTCGGACAGCTGGGCCTCCGAGCAGTACTTC.

The chain combines TRBV10-3 with TRBJ1-1, with 8 nucleotides matching TRBD1. Germline V CDR1 and CDR2: ENHRY, SYGVKD. The trim removed 2 bases at V and 7 bases at J, leaving 3 bases unmatched. This CDR3 is 13 amino acids long. CDR3 in DNA: TGTGCCATCAGTGAGGCAGGGGGCGGTGAAGCTTTCTTT. Its protein is CAISEAGGGEAFF.

This clonotype was counted at least ten times. The chain is built from TRBV4-2 and TRBJ2-2; 15 nucleotides agree with TRBD2. The CDR3 runs 20 residues. V shed 4 bases and J 1 base; nucleotides not matched to a gene: 10. In germline, CDR1 is LGHNA, CDR2 YNFKEQ. The CDR3 region has the DNA TGTGCCAGCAGCCCCTGGCCACCGGGACTAGCGGGGGGGAACACCGGGGAGCTGTTTTTT. Amino acid sequence: CASSPWPPGLAGGNTGELFF.

This clonotype was recorded at least ten times. This rearrangement joins TRBV27 to TRBJ2-7; TRBD2 matches 10 bases. The CDR3 runs 19 residues. Germline CDR1 is MNHEY and CDR2 is SMNVEV (reference sequence). V trimming: 8 bases; J trimming: 2 bases; junction bases outside the gene matches: 21. The CDR3 reads CASGPPGVRTSGGTYEQYF. The CDR3 DNA sequence: TGTGCCAGCGGTCCGCCGGGCGTACGGACTAGCGGAGGAACCTACGAGCAGTACTTC.

This clonotype was detected many times. The CDR3 region has the DNA TGTGCCAGCACCACGGGGGACGGACAGCCCCAGCATTTT. Protein product: CASTTGDGQPQHF. The chain links TRBV6-5 to TRBJ1-5; weak D call: TRBD1 (5 bases). V shed 7 bases and J shed 7 bases, with 14 bases lying between them. Germline CDR1 is MNHEY and CDR2 is SVGAGI. The CDR3 length is 13 residues.

This clonotype was detected many times. The chain combines TRBV24-1 with TRBJ2-7; weak D call: TRBD1 (6 bases). Germline values: CDR1 KGHDR, CDR2 SFDVKD. V gave up 2 bases and J gave up 4 bases, with 11 bases separating them. The CDR3 sequence is 14 residues long. CDR3 in DNA: TGTGCCACCAGTGATTCGGGGACAAAATACGAGCAGTACTTC. It is translated as CATSDSGTKYEQYF.

This chain joins TRBV30 and TRBJ2-5; 13 bases line up with TRBD2. In germline, CDR1 is GTSNPN, CDR2 SVGIG (reference sequence). This CDR3 has 16 amino acids. Losses at the gene ends were 2 bases for V and 5 bases for J; bases not matched to a gene: 8. The CDR3 is CAWSLRTSGSRETQYF. The CDR3, as DNA: TGTGCCTGGAGTTTAAGGACTAGCGGGAGCCGTGAGACCCAGTACTTC.